This T cell receptor beta chain was sequenced during a study of shared clonotypes between healthy human individuals. Findings of the study overall: Rarefaction showed sorted-subset sequencing was incomplete despite large depth.

Every one of the donors was a Caucasian adult that lived in Nashville, Tennessee. Generated by immunoSEQ multiplex PCR, the TCRdb table keeps only in-frame clones and is missing some. The sample has about 360,000 clones, more than 60% seen once. Trimming removed 7 bases at V and 8 bases at J, with 17 bases between. Germline loops: CDR1 PRHDT, CDR2 FYEKMQ (reference sequence). The CDR3 has 13 amino acids. This clone was seen a handful of times. Its target is unknown. The chain has TRBV13 and TRBJ1-1, with D perhaps TRBD1 (5 bases). Sequencing used memory CD4+ T cells sorted from blood. Subset denoted: CD45RA-negative fraction. This TCR was recovered from a man in his thirties or forties in good health. The CDR3 coding sequence is TGTGCCAGCACCCATCCCGGGACCGAGGAAGCTTTCTTT. Translation gives CASTHPGTEEAFF.